The 8 T cell receptor beta chains given below trace back to one sample, sequenced in a study of CD8+CD57+ T cells in acquired aplastic anemia. Patients sequenced had flow cytometry evidence of CD8+CD57+ cell expansion. Genomic DNA acted as the template from which TCR beta VDJ combination and CDR3 sequence profiling were carried out. TCRdb reprocessed the reads via MiXCR and lists one record per CDR3 protein. The table includes some 120,000 distinct CDR3 sequences, over 30% detected once. Input material: sorted CD4+, CD8+, or CD8+CD57+ T cells (not recorded which) from PBMCs. These TCRs come from a human donor with aplastic anemia.

The genes are TRBV10-3 and TRBJ1-6; D may be TRBD1 (5 bases). V was clipped by 2 bases and J by 3 bases, with 11 bases between them. CDR1 and CDR2 from the germline V gene are ENHRY and SYGVKD. The CDR3 is 16 amino acids. CDR3 sequence reads: CAISELSTDYNSPLHF. In DNA, the CDR3 is TGTGCCATCAGTGAGCTTTCGACAGACTATAATTCACCCCTCCACTTT.

This clonotype was observed a handful of times. The chain uses TRBV27 and TRBJ1-2; D remains unclear. The V gene's germline CDR1 is MNHEY and CDR2 SMNVEV (reference sequence). The ends were cut back, 5 bases at V and 1 base at J, with 8 bases in the middle. This CDR3 has 13 amino acids. The CDR3, as DNA: TGTGCCAGCAGTCCCGAGGGTAACTATGGCTACACCTTC. This codes for CASSPEGNYGYTF.

At least ten counts were recorded for this clonotype. This chain links TRBV5-1 with TRBJ1-1; D is possibly TRBD1 (5 bases). V dropped 0 bases and J dropped 3 bases, with 12 bases sitting between them. The CDR3 extends over 15 amino acids. Germline-derived CDR1 and CDR2 are SGHRS and YFSETQ. The CDR3: CASSLGVRDDTEAFF. Written as DNA, the CDR3 is TGCGCCAGCAGCTTGGGGGTCAGGGACGACACTGAAGCTTTCTTT.

This chain joins TRBV11-2 and TRBJ1-5; 9 bases align to TRBD1. Germline V gene sequence: CDR1 SGHAT, CDR2 FQNNGV. The J segment lost 6 bases and the V segment lost 2 bases, leaving 8 bases of the junction unmatched. The CDR3 extends over 16 amino acids. CDR3 amino acids: CASSLSGTGSSQPQHF. The CDR3 coding sequence is TGTGCCAGCAGCTTATCCGGGACAGGGTCTTCTCAGCCCCAGCATTTT.

This clonotype was observed a few times. Just one base apart from a much larger clone, this may be a read error. J is TRBJ1-4 and V is TRBV7-2; D possibly corresponds to TRBD1 (5 bases). Germline assignment: CDR1 SGHTA and CDR2 FQGNSA. The CDR3 has 15 amino acids. The V and J ends lost 4 bases and 7 bases respectively, with 16 bases between them. The CDR3 coding sequence is TGTGCCAGCAGCTCTTGGGAAGGACATAGTGAAAAACTGTTTTTT. Amino acid sequence: CASSSWEGHSEKLFF. Full variable domain (missing parts from reference TRBV7-2 and TRBJ1-4): GAGVSQSPSNKVTEKGKDVELRCDPISGHTALYWYRQSLGQGLEFLIYFQGNSAPDKSGLPSDRFSAERTGGSVSTLTIQRTQQEDSAVYLCASSSWEGHSEKLFFGSGTQLSVL.

This clonotype was seen many times. The chain uses TRBV19 and TRBJ1-5, with 7 bases lining up with TRBD1. The V and J ends lost 3 bases and 1 base, in that order; junction bases with no gene match: 6. Germline V gene lookup returns CDR1 LNHDA and CDR2 SQIVND (reference sequence). The CDR3 covers 16 residues. The CDR3 region is CASSIFGRGSNQPQHF. As DNA, the CDR3 is TGTGCCAGTAGTATTTTTGGCAGGGGGAGCAATCAGCCCCAGCATTTT.

This clonotype was detected many times. The chain is built from TRBV5-1 and TRBJ2-7; possible D gene TRBD2, 7 bases. The CDR3 covers 15 residues. From germline, CDR1 is SGHRS and CDR2 YFSETQ. Trimming took 1 base from V and 0 from J, leaving 11 bases between them. This chain's CDR3 is CASSLRGGSSYEQYF. CDR3 in DNA: TGCGCCAGCAGCTTGAGGGGGGGCAGCTCCTACGAGCAGTACTTC.

The chain combines TRBV25-1 with TRBJ1-3; 12 bases are shared with TRBD1. V lost 2 bases and J lost 1; bases outside the gene matches: 3. Germline assignment: CDR1 MGHDK and CDR2 SYGVNS. The CDR3 covers 17 residues. The DNA for the CDR3 is TGTGCCAGCAGTGAAAGGGGACAGGGGGCGTCTGGAAACACCATATATTTT. Protein: CASSERGQGASGNTIYF.